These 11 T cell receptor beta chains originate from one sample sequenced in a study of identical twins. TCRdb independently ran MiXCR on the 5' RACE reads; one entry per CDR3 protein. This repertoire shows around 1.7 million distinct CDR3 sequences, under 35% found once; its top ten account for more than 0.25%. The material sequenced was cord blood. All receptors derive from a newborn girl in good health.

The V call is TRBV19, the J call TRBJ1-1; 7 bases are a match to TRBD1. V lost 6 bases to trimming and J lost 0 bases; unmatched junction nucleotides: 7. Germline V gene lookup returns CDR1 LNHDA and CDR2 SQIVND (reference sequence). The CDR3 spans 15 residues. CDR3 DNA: TGTGCCAGTAGGCCCCCGGGACAGATGAACACTGAAGCTTTCTTT. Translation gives CASRPPGQMNTEAFF.

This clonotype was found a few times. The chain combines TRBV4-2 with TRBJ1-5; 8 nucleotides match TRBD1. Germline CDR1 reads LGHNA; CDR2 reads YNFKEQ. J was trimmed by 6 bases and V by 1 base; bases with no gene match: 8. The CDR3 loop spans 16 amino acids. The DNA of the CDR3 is TGTGCCAGCAGCCAAGTCGGACAGGGCATGGGTCAGCCCCAGCATTTT. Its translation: CASSQVGQGMGQPQHF.

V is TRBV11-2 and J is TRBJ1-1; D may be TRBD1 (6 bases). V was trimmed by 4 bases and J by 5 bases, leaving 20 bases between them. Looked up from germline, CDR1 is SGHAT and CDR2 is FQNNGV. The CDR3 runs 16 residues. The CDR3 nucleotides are TGTGCCAGCAGCTCCCGCGACACGGGGGGGCGGACTGAAGCTTTCTTT. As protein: CASSSRDTGGRTEAFF. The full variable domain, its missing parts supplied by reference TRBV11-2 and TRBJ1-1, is EAGVAQSPRYKIIEKRQSVAFWCNPISGHATLYWYQQILGQGPKLLIQFQNNGVVDDSQLPKDRFSAERLKGVDSTLKIQPAKLEDSAVYLCASSSRDTGGRTEAFFGQGTRLTVV.

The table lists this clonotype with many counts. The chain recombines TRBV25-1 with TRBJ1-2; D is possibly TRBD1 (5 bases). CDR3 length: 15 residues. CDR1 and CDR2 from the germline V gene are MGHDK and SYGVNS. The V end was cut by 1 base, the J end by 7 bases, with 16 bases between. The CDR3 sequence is CASSEFWFGTGGYTF. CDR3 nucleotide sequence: TGTGCCAGCAGTGAATTTTGGTTTGGGACCGGTGGCTACACCTTC.

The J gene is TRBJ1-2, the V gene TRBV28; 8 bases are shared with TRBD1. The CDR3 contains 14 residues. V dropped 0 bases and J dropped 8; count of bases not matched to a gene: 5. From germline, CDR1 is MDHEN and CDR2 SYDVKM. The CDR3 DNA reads TGTGCCAGCAGTTTATGGCAGGGGGCGGGCGGCTACACCTTC. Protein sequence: CASSLWQGAGGYTF.

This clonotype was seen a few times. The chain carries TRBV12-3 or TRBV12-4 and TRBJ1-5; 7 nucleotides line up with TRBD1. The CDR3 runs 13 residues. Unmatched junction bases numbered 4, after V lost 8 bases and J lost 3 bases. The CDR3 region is CASWDSINQPQHF. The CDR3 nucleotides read TGTGCCAGCTGGGACAGCATCAATCAGCCCCAGCATTTT.

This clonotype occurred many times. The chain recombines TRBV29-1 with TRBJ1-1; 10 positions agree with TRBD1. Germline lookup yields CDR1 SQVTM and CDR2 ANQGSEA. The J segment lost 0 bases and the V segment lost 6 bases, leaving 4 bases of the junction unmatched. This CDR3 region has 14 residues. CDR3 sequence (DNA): TGCAGCGTCAGACAGGGGGCTCTGAACACTGAAGCTTTCTTT. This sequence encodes CSVRQGALNTEAFF.

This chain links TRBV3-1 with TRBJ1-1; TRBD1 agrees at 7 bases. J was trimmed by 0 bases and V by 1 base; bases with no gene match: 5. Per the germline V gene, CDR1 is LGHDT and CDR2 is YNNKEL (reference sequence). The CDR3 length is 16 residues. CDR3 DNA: TGTGCCAGCAGCCAAGTTGGAGACAGGGTGAACACTGAAGCTTTCTTT. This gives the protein CASSQVGDRVNTEAFF. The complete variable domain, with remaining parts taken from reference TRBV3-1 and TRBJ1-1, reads DTAVSQTPKYLVTQMGNDKSIKCEQNLGHDTMYWYKQDSKKFLKIMFSYNNKELIINETVPNRFSPKSPDKAHLNLHINSLELGDSAVYFCASSQVGDRVNTEAFFGQGTRLTVV.

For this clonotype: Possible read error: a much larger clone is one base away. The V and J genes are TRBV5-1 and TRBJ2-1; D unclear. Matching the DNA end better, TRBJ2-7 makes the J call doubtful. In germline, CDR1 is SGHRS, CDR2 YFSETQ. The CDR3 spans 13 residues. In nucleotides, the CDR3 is TGCGCCAGCAGCTTGGCCCCGCACAATGAGCAGTACTTC. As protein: CASSLAPHNEQYF.

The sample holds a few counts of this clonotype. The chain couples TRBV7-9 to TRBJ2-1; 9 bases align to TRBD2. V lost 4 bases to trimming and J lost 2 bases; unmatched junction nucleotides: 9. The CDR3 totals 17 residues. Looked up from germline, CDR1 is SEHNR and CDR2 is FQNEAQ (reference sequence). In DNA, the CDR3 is TGTGCCAGCAGCTCGCTCATAGCGGGGGCCACCTACAATGAGCAGTTCTTC. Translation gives CASSSLIAGATYNEQFF.

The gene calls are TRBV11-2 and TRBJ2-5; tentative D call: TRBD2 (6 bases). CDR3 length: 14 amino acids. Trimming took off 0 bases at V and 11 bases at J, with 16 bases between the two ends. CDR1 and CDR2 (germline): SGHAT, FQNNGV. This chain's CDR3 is CASSLEGGWGEQYF. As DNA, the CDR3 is TGTGCCAGCAGCTTAGAGGGGGGTTGGGGTGAGCAGTACTTC.